This TCR beta chain was found in a study of cytomegalovirus exposure and HLA in healthy donors (TCRdb year 2017). About the full investigation: According to an earlier analysis of a few hundred of the donors, about 170 million T cells yielded approximately 120 million unique TCR beta sequences and 276 Gb of sequence data. Roughly 290 gigabases of sequencing data and around 88 million unique TCR sequences made up an early release that covered several hundred HLA-typed donors. Of the 300 to 450 genotyped donors, 65% to 90% were placed in the genetic ancestry cluster associated with self-reported Caucasian donors. The study was designed to test whether signatures of past pathogen exposure could be identified by cataloging public T cell receptors. The T cell repertoires of 666 subjects were profiled by immunosequencing and related to cytomegalovirus serostatus. Besides the first cohort of 666 subjects, a separate validation cohort made up of 120 or so different subjects was used. High-throughput TCR immunosequencing, statistical association of individual TCRs with disease status, and machine learning were combined to predict cytomegalovirus infection status. In a later analysis, previously published TCR beta repertoires from some 640 donors were re-analyzed and high-resolution HLA genotyping was added so that TCR occurrence patterns could be studied. Rather than using new phenotypic data, the later analysis identified candidate immune exposures from TCR beta sequences and from how often those sequences occurred across donors. An earlier analysis of around 640 of the donors used high-throughput TCR beta sequencing to judge whether each TCR beta V gene segment behaved as functional or pseudogenic. Donor age, sex, ethnicity and CMV serostatus were compiled alongside the repertoire data. A later genetic analysis took genome-wide SNP genotypes for about three fifths of the 666 donors and used that subset as a discovery cohort. All discovery cohort repertoires had been generated on a single sequencing platform. Class I and class II HLA loci were covered by the typing at four-digit resolution. The number of donors typed differed by locus, with about 629-630 for A, B, C, DRB1 and DQB1, roughly 550 for DQA1, approximately 570 for DPA1, and 400 to 490 for DPB1. Roughly 5 DR-DQ haplotypes were handled as single units for association and clustering, since linkage in the cohort was strong. On average, roughly 250,000 unique TCR beta nucleotide sequences were sequenced per donor among about 400 genotyped donors of the cohort, with around 19% of those sequences being non-productive.

The cohort comprised under 700 healthy bone marrow donors. All cohort members were sampled while nominally healthy, although unrecorded immune exposures were likely present. The donor tested CMV seronegative and was one of the 352 seronegative cohort members. A peripheral blood sample was provided by each donor, and peripheral blood mononuclear cells were used for TCR beta sequencing. Genomic DNA extraction from the blood cell samples was performed with the Qiagen DNeasy Blood Extraction Kit. What the research found in general, with its limitations: A later analysis found that most CMV-associated TCR beta chains appeared HLA-restricted, with HLA associations seemingly driven largely by CMV exposure. In a later analysis, about 17,000 TCR beta sequences were associated with specific HLA alleles at a false discovery rate of 0.05. A cluster of highly shared sequence variants was judged likely to be a technical artifact of the sequencing pipeline. Compared with equally common non-associated chains, HLA-associated TCR beta chains in a later analysis were more clonally expanded and had lower generation probabilities. Correlated functional status among segregating V segments might be attributable to linkage disequilibrium, but an unknown experimental factor could not be ruled out. In vitro tests confirmed that a few of the cytomegalovirus-associated TCR beta chains recognize cytomegalovirus antigens. A later genetic analysis associated a missense DCLRE1C variant with V-gene and J-gene trimming of TCR beta chains, and an independent cohort replicated the association. Only TCR beta chains were sequenced in this cohort, and the absence of alpha or paired-chain data limited detectable features. A later analysis reported that several top co-occurrence clusters appeared linked to parvovirus B19, influenza, CMV and Epstein-Barr virus. According to a later analysis, TCR association rates differed among HLA loci, with DRB1 alleles showing the most associated TCRs and HLA-C alleles showing the fewest. Assigning TCR associations to individual alleles was difficult when HLA alleles, especially DR and DQ, strongly co-occurred. Broadly in line with IMGT annotations, most TCR beta V segments showed up in productive rearrangements about 87% or about 30% of the time in an earlier analysis of roughly 590 of the donors. A further reported finding was that TCR beta sequences accurately predicted the HLA-A and HLA-B alleles for most subjects in the first cohort. Most TCR sequences were seen in very few donors, while some public TCRs were found in many individuals. In both the original and validation cohorts, the classifier was reported to diagnose cytomegalovirus status with high specificity and sensitivity. A total of 150 or so TCR beta chains were listed by the study as associated with cytomegalovirus. The authors suggested that the approach could potentially be generalized to other disease states and immunological phenotypes. Because HLA typing was unavailable for some donors at each locus, only the typed subset was used in association tests. Immune exposure information for the cohort was limited to CMV serostatus. Because counts were too low, about 18 rarely observed V segments, including chromosome 9 orphons, were excluded from the earlier analysis of 587 of the donors. Roughly uniform sequencing depth across donors was assumed in presence/absence analyses, although this assumption may not hold. In a later genetic analysis, fewer N-insertions in productive TCRs were reported among donors in an Asian-associated ancestry cluster than the approximately 670-donor mean.

Points on this clone: Its antigen is currently not known. Nothing much larger sits one base from this clone, and base qualities are not available.

The method was the immunoSEQ multiplex PCR assay. For the multiplex PCR, a mixture combining 60 forward primers for TCR Vbeta segments and 13 reverse primers for TCR Jbeta segments was used. The CDR3 region of rearranged TCR beta genes was amplified from genomic DNA by a multiplex PCR assay. Amplified TCR beta libraries were sequenced as 87-base-pair reads on the Illumina HiSeq System. The authors' pipeline ran thus. In a later analysis, roughly 80 million unique TCR beta chains were counted across the roughly 610 repertoires, and some 10 million of these chains were shared by at least two donors. A nearest-neighbor algorithm error-corrected the raw reads and collapsed the reads into unique sequences, merging closely related sequences to remove PCR and sequencing errors. CDR3 sequences were aligned to IMGT reference sequences to assign V, D and J gene segments. For a sequence to be retained, at least a six-nucleotide match to both a V gene segment and a J gene segment was required. Rearrangements were called productive when the CDR3 lacked stop codons and stayed in frame with V and J; all others were non-productive. Following IMGT convention, CDR3 was defined as the stretch from the second conserved V-encoded cysteine up to the conserved J-encoded phenylalanine. The earlier analysis of about 590 of the donors excluded sequences that lacked an unambiguous match to a single V gene segment. An earlier analysis of about 600 of the donors called V segments functional above 56.7% productive rearrangements and segregating when the between-donor standard deviation exceeded 5%. To diagnose cytomegalovirus status from the catalog of TCR beta chain sequences, a statistical classification framework was built. In a later analysis, TCR nucleotide sequences were compared against IMGT/GENE-DB human TR gene sequences so that V and J genes could be assigned. Using the TCRdist pipeline, a later analysis assigned CDR3 sequences along with most-parsimonious VDJ recombination scenarios. In a later analysis, every TCR beta chain was defined by the combination of its CDR3 amino acid sequence and its V-gene family, and reads without a unique V-gene family were dropped. In a later analysis, several hundred highly shared, low-generation-probability nucleotide sequences were removed to address suspected cross-contamination and a sequencing artifact. A later analysis calculated a clonal expansion index for each public chain from normalized within-repertoire ranks of inferred template counts. In a later analysis, generation probabilities were computed with a VDJ recombination model fitted to out-of-frame rearrangements, and the resulting probabilities were checked against IGoR. In a later analysis, TCR-TCR, TCR-HLA and TCR-CMV co-occurrence was scored with hypergeometric tests, and a repertoire-size bias correction was applied to TCR pairs. To estimate false discovery rates, a later analysis permuted the HLA or CMV assignments 20 times. In a later analysis, co-occurring TCRs were grouped with DBSCAN, and TCRdist sequence similarity was added when clustering was performed within HLA-allele-positive subsets. Co-occurrence clustering excluded repertoires with fewer than 30,000 or more than 120,000 public chains, plus five with anomalous nucleotide sharing. TCRdb limited this immuneACCESS table to in-frame rearrangements with V and J called. A share of clones is missing; checked studies link under half to unresolved V genes, and the rest is unexplained. V and J calls and clone size are copied from that table; D and trimming were computed from the DNA. Counted in this sample were around 250,000 clones; about 93% of them appeared once. The top ten constitute approximately 1.5% of the sample.

The sequence was obtained from a girl aged 2 to 9 in good health and CMV-seronegative. Sequencing was done on a sample of PBMCs.

The CDR3 region: CASSSGARTEAFF. The DNA sequence reads TGTGCCAGCAGCTCAGGGGCGCGCACTGAAGCTTTCTTT. Here the chain combines TRBV27 and TRBJ1-1; tentative D gene TRBD1, with 6 bases matching. V loses 6 bases of germline sequence and J loses 4 bases, and the interval between the two ends is 12 bases. The germline V gene encodes CDR1 MNHEY and CDR2 SMNVEV (reference sequence). Its CDR3 holds 13 amino acids, cysteine through phenylalanine. The only DNA kept is the CDR3, 39 bases in frame from the first base.